This paragraph covers one T cell receptor (beta chain) sequence. Clones were sequenced by immunoSEQ multiplex PCR, and TCRdb holds only the in-frame ones, with some missing. The table lists 120,000 or so clones, around four fifths of them singletons. Time point meaning: blood 2 weeks post-SBRT. Regarding treatment: 15 Gy SBRT to primary tumor, nephrectomy 4 weeks later. CDR1 is LGHNA, CDR2 YNFKEQ, per germline. The CDR3 contains 15 residues. V lost 4 bases, J lost 3 bases, and 3 bases stayed unmatched. The data stem from a study of radiation and T cells in renal cell carcinoma. V usage is TRBV4-2 and J usage is TRBJ2-3; 11 bases align to TRBD2. The sequence derives from a woman aged 55-70 years with renal cell carcinoma. The specimen comprised blood, sampled from a patient whose treatment included radiotherapy and nephrectomy. CDR3 in amino acids: CASSPLAGGTDTQYF. CDR3 nucleotide sequence: TGTGCCAGCAGCCCCCTAGCGGGAGGTACAGATACGCAGTATTTT.